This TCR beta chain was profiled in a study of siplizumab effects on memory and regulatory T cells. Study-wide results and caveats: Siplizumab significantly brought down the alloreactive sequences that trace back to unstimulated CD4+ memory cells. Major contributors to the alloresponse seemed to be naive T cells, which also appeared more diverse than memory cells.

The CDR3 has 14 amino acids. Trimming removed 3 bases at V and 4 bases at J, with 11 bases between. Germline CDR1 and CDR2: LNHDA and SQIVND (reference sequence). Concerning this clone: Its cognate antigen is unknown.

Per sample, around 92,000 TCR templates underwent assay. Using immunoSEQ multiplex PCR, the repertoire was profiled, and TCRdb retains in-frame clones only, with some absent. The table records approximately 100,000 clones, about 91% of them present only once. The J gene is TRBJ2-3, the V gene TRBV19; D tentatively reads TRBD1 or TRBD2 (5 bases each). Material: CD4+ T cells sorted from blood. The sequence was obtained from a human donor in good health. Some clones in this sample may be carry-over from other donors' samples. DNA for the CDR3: TGTGCCAGTAGTATCCAGGGAGTCCCAGATACGCAGTATTTT. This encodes CASSIQGVPDTQYF.